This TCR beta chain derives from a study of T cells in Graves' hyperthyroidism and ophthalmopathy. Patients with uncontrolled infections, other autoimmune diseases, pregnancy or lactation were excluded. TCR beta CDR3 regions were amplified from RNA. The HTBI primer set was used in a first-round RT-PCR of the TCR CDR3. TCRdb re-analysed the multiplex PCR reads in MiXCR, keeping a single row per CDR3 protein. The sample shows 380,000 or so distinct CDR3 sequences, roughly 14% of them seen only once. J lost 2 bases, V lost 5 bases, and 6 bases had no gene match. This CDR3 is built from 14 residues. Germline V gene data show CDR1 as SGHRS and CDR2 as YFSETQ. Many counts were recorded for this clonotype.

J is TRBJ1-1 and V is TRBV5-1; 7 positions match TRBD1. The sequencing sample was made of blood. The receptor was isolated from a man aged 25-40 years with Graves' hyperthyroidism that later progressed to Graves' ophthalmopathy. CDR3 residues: CASRDDRANTEAFF. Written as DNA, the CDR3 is TGCGCCAGCAGGGATGACAGGGCAAACACTGAAGCTTTCTTT.